The source of this T cell receptor (beta chain) is a study of blood T cell repertoires in COVID-19. Across the whole study: COVID-19 samples collected from the United States, Italy and Spain covered acute and convalescent phases. T cells, B-cell-depleted T cells, or PBMCs provided the cDNA or gDNA that served as material.

This clone was observed once. Only in-frame clones appear in the TCRdb table, and some are missing; sequencing was by immunoSEQ multiplex PCR. This table holds roughly 200,000 clones, more than 75% found once. The TCR comes from a man between 60 and 75 years old who had recovered from COVID-19. The sample consisted of peripheral blood.

For the CDR3, the DNA is TGTGCCAGCAGTCCTAGGGGAACTGGCTACACCTTC. Amino acids: CASSPRGTGYTF. The chain employs TRBV27 and TRBJ1-2; D possibly corresponds to TRBD1 (5 bases). Trimming pared 5 bases from V and 7 bases from J, leaving 11 bases between. The CDR3 is 12 residues long. The V gene's germline CDR1 is MNHEY and CDR2 SMNVEV (reference sequence).